This T cell receptor (beta chain) was sequenced in a study of T cell clones after liver transplantation. Overall study context: Samples came pre-transplant, pre-randomization before withdrawal, and post-randomization after withdrawal ended.

The ends were cut back, 2 bases at V and 5 bases at J, with 18 bases in the middle. From germline, CDR1 is MGHRA and CDR2 YSYEKL. The CDR3 runs to 16 residues. Clones were read by immunoSEQ multiplex PCR, and TCRdb kept only the in-frame ones, dropping some. Seen here are 90,000 to 120,000 clones, 82% observed once, and the top ten hold roughly 0.9%. V gene TRBV4-1 combines with J gene TRBJ1-1; D gene uncertain. Sequenced material: CD4+ T cells from blood, taken before liver transplant. The origin of this receptor is a human donor who received a liver transplant. CDR3 residues: CASSQLAEGWRTEAFF. CDR3 bases: TGCGCCAGCAGCCAATTAGCTGAGGGTTGGAGAACTGAAGCTTTCTTT.